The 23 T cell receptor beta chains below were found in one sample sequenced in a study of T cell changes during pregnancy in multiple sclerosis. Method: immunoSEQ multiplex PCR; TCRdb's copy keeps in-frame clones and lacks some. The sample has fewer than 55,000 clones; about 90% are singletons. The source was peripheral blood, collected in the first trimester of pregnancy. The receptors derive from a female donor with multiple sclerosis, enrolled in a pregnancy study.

The CDR3 region is CASSRLLGANDEQYF. In DNA, the CDR3 is TGCGCCAGCAGCCGCCTATTGGGGGCTAACGACGAGCAGTACTTC. This rearrangement joins TRBV4-3 to TRBJ2-7, with D possibly being TRBD1 (6 bases). The V gene's germline CDR1 is LGHNA and CDR2 YSLEER. V lost 4 bases and J 5 bases, leaving 18 bases between the germline ends. The CDR3 loop spans 15 amino acids.

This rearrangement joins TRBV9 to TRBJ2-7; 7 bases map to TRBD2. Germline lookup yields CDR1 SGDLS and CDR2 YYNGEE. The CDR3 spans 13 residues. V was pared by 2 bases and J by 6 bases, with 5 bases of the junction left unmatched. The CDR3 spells CASSVGGESEQYF. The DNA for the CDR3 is TGTGCCAGCAGCGTGGGGGGGGAGTCCGAGCAGTACTTC.

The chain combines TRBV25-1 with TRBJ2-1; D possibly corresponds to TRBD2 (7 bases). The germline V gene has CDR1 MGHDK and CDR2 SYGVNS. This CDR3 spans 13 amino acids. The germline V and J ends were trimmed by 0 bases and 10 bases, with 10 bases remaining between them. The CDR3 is CASSEYRGGEQFF. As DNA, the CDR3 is TGTGCCAGCAGTGAATATAGGGGGGGAGAGCAGTTCTTC.

The CDR3 DNA sequence: TGTGCCTCTTCTTGGGGGGGCGTCAACACTGAAGCTTTCTTT. Translating it yields CASSWGGVNTEAFF. This chain connects TRBV19 to TRBJ1-1; TRBD1 is a possible D gene (6 bases). This CDR3 has 14 residues. CDR1 is LNHDA and CDR2 is SQIVND in the germline V gene (reference sequence). Deletions cut 11 bases from V and 2 bases from J, with 18 bases between. The whole variable domain, filled in from reference TRBV19 and TRBJ1-1, reads DGGITQSPKYLFRKEGQNVTLSCEQNLNHDAMYWYRQDPGQGLRLIYYSQIVNDFQKGDIAEGYSVSREKKESFPLTVTSAQKNPTAFYLCASSWGGVNTEAFFGQGTRLTVV.

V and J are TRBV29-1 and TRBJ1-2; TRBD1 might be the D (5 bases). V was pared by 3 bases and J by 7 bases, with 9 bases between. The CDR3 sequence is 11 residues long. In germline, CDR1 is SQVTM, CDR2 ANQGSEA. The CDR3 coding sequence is TGCAGCGTTGATAGGGGCCCTGGCTACACCTTC. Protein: CSVDRGPGYTF.

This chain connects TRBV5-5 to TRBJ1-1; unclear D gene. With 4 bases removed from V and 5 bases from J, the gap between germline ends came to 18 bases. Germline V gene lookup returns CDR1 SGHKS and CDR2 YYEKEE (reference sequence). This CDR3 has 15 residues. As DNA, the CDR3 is TGTGCCAGCAGCGCCGCCCGCGGGTTGTCGACTGAAGCTTTCTTT. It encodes CASSAARGLSTEAFF.

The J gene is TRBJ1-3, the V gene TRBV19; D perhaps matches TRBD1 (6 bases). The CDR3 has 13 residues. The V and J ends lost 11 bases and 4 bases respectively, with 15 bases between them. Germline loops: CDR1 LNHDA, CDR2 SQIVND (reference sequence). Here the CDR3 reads CAVSGGLGNTIYF. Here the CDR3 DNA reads TGTGCCGTCTCCGGGGGGCTCGGAAACACCATATATTTT.

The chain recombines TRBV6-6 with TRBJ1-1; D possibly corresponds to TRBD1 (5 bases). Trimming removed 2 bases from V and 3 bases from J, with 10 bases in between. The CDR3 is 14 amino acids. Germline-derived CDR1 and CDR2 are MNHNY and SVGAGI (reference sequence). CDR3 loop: CASSYGAEYTEAFF. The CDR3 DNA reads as TGTGCCAGCAGTTACGGGGCTGAGTACACTGAAGCTTTCTTT.

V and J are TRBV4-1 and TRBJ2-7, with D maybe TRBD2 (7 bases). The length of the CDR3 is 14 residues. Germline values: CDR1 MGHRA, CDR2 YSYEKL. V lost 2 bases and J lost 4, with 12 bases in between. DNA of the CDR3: TGCGCCAGCAGCCAATTAGGGGGGGTTTACGAGCAGTACTTC. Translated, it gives CASSQLGGVYEQYF.

In DNA, the CDR3 is TGCGCCAGCACCGAGCAGGGGGCCGGGGAGCTGTTTTTT. Encoded protein: CASTEQGAGELFF. This chain links TRBV5-1 with TRBJ2-2, with 7 bases that match TRBD1. Germline-derived CDR1 and CDR2 are SGHRS and YFSETQ. This CDR3 is 13 amino acids long. Trimming cost V 6 bases and J 6 bases; bases outside gene matches: 5. The complete variable domain, with remaining parts taken from reference TRBV5-1 and TRBJ2-2, reads KAGVTQTPRYLIKTRGQQVTLSCSPISGHRSVSWYQQTPGQGLQFLFEYFSETQRNKGNFPGRFSGRQFSNSRSEMNVSTLELGDSALYLCASTEQGAGELFFGEGSRLTVL.

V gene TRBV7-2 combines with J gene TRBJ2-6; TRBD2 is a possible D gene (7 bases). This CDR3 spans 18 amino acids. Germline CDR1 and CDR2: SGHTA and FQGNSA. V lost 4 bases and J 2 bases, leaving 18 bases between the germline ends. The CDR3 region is CASSSRGASEAGANVLTF. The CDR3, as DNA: TGTGCCAGCAGCTCCCGGGGGGCTAGCGAGGCTGGGGCCAACGTCCTGACTTTC.

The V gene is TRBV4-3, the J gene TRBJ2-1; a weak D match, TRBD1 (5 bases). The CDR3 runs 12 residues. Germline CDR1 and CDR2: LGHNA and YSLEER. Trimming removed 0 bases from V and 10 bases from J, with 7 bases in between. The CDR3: CASSQDAGEQFF. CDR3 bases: TGCGCCAGCAGCCAAGATGCAGGGGAGCAGTTCTTC.

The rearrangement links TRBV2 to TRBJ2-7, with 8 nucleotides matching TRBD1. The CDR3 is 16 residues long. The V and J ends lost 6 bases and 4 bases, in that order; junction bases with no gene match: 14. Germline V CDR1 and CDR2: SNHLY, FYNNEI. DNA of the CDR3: TGTGCCAGCAGGGCGCAAACAGGGGGTGTAGGATACGAGCAGTACTTC. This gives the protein CASRAQTGGVGYEQYF.

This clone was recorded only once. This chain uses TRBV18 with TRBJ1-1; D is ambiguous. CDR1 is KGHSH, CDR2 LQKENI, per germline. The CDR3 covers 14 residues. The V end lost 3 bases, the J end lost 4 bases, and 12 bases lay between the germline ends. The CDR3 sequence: CASSPSFWATEAFF. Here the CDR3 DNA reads TGTGCCAGCTCACCTAGTTTCTGGGCCACTGAAGCTTTCTTT. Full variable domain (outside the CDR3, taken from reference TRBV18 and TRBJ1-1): NAGVMQNPRHLVRRRGQEARLRCSPMKGHSHVYWYRQLPEEGLKFMVYLQKENIIDESGMPKERFSAEFPKEGPSILRIQQVVRGDSAAYFCASSPSFWATEAFFGQGTRLTVV.

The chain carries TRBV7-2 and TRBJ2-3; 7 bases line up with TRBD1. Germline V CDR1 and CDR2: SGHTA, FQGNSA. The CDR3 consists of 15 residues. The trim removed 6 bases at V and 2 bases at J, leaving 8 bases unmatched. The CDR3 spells CASSLTGWTTDTQYF. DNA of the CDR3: TGTGCCAGCAGTCTGACAGGGTGGACCACAGATACGCAGTATTTT. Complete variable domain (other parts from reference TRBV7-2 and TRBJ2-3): GAGVSQSPSNKVTEKGKDVELRCDPISGHTALYWYRQSLGQGLEFLIYFQGNSAPDKSGLPSDRFSAERTGGSVSTLTIQRTQQEDSAVYLCASSLTGWTTDTQYFGPGTRLTVL.

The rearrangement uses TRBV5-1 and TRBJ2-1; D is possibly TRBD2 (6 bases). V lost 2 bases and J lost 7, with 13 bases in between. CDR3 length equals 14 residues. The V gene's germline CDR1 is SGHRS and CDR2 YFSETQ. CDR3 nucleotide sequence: TGCGCCAGCAGCTTCTGGCTAGCGCGGAATGAGCAGTTCTTC. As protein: CASSFWLARNEQFF. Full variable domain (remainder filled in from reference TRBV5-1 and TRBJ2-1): KAGVTQTPRYLIKTRGQQVTLSCSPISGHRSVSWYQQTPGQGLQFLFEYFSETQRNKGNFPGRFSGRQFSNSRSEMNVSTLELGDSALYLCASSFWLARNEQFFGPGTRLTVL.

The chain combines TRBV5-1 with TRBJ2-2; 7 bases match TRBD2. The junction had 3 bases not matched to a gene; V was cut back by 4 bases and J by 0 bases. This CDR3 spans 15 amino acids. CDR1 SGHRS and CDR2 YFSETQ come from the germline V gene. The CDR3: CASSGTTANTGELFF. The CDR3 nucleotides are TGCGCCAGCAGCGGGACTACCGCGAACACCGGGGAGCTGTTTTTT. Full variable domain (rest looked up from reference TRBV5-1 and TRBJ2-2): KAGVTQTPRYLIKTRGQQVTLSCSPISGHRSVSWYQQTPGQGLQFLFEYFSETQRNKGNFPGRFSGRQFSNSRSEMNVSTLELGDSALYLCASSGTTANTGELFFGEGSRLTVL.

The CDR3 loop is CASSLDPGATNEKLFF. CDR3 nucleotides: TGTGCCAGCAGCTTAGATCCGGGAGCAACTAATGAAAAACTGTTTTTT. The chain carries TRBV11-2 and TRBJ1-4; D is unclear. There are 16 residues in the CDR3. Trimming removed 0 bases at V and 0 bases at J, with 8 bases between. The germline V gene encodes CDR1 SGHAT and CDR2 FQNNGV.

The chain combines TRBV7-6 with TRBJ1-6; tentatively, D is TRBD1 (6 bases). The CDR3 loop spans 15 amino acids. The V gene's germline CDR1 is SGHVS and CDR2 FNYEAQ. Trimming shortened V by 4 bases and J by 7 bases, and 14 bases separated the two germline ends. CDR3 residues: CASSSLQGNNSPLHF. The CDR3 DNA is TGTGCCAGCAGCTCACTACAGGGTAACAATTCACCCCTCCACTTT.

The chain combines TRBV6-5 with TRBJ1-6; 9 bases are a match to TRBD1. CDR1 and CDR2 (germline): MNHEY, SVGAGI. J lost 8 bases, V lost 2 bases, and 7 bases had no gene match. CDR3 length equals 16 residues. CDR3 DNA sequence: TGTGCCAGCAGTTACCAACCGGGACAGGGTCATTCACCCCTCCACTTT. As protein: CASSYQPGQGHSPLHF.

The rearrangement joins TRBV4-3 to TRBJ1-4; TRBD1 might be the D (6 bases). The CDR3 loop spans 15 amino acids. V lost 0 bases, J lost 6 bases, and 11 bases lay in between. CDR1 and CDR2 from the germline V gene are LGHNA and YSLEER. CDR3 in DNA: TGCGCCAGCAGCCAAGAGCGGAACAGGGATGAAAAACTGTTTTTT. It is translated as CASSQERNRDEKLFF.

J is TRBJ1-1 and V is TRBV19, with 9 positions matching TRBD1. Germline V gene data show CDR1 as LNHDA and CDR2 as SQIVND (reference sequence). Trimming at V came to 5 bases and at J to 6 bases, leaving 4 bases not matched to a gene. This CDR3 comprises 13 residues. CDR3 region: CASSPRDRAEAFF. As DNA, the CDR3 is TGTGCCAGTAGTCCCCGGGACAGGGCTGAAGCTTTCTTT.

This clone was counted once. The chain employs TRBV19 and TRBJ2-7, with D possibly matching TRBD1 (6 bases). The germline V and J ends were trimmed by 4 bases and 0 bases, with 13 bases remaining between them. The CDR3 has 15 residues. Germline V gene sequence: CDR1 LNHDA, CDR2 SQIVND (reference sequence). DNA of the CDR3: TGTGCCAGTAGTAATAAGGGGACAAGCTCCTACGAGCAGTACTTC. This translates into CASSNKGTSSYEQYF. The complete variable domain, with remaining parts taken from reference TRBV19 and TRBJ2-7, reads DGGITQSPKYLFRKEGQNVTLSCEQNLNHDAMYWYRQDPGQGLRLIYYSQIVNDFQKGDIAEGYSVSREKKESFPLTVTSAQKNPTAFYLCASSNKGTSSYEQYFGPGTRLTVT.